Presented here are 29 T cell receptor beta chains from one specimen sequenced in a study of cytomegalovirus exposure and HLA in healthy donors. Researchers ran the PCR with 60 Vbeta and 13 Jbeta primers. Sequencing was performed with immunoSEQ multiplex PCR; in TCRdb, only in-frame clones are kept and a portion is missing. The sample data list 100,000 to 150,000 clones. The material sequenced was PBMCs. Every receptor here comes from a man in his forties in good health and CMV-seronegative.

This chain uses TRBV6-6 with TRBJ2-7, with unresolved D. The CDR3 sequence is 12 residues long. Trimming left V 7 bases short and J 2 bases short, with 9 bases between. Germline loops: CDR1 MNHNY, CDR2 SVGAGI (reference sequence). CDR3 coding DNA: TGTGCCAGCACCTCCACGGCCTACGAGCAGTACTTC. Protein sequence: CASTSTAYEQYF.

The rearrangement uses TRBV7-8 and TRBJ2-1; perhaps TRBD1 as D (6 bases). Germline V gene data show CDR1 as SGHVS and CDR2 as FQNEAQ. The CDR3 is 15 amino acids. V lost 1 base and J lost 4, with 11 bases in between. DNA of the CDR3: TGTGCCAGCAGCTTAGGACAGGCCCCGTACAATGAGCAGTTCTTC. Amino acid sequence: CASSLGQAPYNEQFF.

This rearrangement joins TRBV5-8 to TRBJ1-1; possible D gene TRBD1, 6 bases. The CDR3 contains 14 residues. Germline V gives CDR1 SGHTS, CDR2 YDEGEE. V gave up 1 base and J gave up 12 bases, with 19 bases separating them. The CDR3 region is CASSLRTDSGRSFF. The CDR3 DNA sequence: TGTGCCAGCAGCTTGAGGACAGATTCCGGGAGGTCTTTCTTT. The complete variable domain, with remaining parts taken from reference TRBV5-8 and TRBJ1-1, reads EAGVTQSPTHLIKTRGQQATLRCSPISGHTSVYWYQQALGLGLQFLLWYDEGEERNRGNFPPRFSGRQFPNYSSELNVNALELEDSALYLCASSLRTDSGRSFFGQGTRLTVV.

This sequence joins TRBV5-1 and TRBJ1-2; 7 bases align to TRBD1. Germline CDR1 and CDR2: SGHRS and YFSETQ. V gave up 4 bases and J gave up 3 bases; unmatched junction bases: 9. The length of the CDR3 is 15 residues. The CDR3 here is CASSPSDRRDYGYTF. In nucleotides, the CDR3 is TGCGCCAGCAGCCCGTCGGACAGGCGCGACTATGGCTACACCTTC.

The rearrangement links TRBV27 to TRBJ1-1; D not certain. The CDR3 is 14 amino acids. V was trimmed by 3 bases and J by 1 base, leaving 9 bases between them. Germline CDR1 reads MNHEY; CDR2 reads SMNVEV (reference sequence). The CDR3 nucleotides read TGTGCCAGCAGTTTTTTCGGGAAGAACACTGAAGCTTTCTTT. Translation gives CASSFFGKNTEAFF.

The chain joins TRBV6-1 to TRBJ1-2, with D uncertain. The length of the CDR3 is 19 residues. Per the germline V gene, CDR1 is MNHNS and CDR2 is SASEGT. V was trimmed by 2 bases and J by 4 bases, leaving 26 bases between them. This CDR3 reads CASSETNSGLRSVRYGYTF. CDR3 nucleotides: TGTGCCAGCAGTGAAACCAACAGTGGGTTGCGTTCGGTTCGCTATGGCTACACCTTC.

CDR3 sequence: CASSLSGQGTGELFF. DNA of the CDR3: TGTGCCAGCAGCTTATCGGGACAGGGAACCGGGGAGCTGTTTTTT. J is TRBJ2-2 and V is TRBV5-8; 9 positions match TRBD1. CDR1 SGHTS and CDR2 YDEGEE come from the germline V gene. V gave up 2 bases and J gave up 5 bases; unmatched junction bases: 4. This CDR3 is built from 15 residues.

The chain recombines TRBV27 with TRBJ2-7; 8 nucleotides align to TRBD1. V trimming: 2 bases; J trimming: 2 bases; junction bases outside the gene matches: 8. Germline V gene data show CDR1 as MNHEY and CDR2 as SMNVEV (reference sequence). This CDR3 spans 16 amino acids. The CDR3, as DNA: TGTGCCAGCAGTTTAGGAGGTGCAGGGGGCGCCTACGAGCAGTACTTC. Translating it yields CASSLGGAGGAYEQYF.

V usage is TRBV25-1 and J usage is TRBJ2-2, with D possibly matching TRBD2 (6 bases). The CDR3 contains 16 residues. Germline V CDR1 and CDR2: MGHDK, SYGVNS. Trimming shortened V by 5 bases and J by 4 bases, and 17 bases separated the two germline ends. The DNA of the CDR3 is TGTGCCAGCAGTTACCTGGGGGGAGGCGGCACCGGGGAGCTGTTTTTT. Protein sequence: CASSYLGGGGTGELFF. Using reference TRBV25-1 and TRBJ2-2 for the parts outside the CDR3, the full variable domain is EADIYQTPRYLVIGTGKKITLECSQTMGHDKMYWYQQDPGMELHLIHYSYGVNSTEKGDLSSESTVSRIRTEHFPLTLESARPSHTSQYLCASSYLGGGGTGELFFGEGSRLTVL.

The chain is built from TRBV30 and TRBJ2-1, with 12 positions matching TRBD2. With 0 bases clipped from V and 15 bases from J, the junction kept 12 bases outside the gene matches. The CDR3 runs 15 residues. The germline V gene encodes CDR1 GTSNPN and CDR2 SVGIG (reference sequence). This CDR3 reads CAWSVGSTSGRPPFF. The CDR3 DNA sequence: TGTGCCTGGAGTGTAGGGAGTACTAGCGGGAGGCCCCCGTTCTTC.

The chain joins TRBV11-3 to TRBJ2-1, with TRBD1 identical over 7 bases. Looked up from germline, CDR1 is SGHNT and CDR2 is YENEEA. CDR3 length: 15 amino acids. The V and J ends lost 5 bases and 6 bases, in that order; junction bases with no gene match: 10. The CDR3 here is CASSTYRGKVNEQFF. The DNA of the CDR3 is TGTGCCAGCAGCACCTACAGGGGAAAGGTCAATGAGCAGTTCTTC.

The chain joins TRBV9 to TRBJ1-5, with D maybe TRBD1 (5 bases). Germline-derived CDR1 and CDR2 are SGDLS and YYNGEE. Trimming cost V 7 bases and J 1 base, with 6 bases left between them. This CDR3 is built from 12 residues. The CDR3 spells CASGGSNQPQHF. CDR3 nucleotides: TGTGCCAGCGGGGGGAGCAATCAGCCCCAGCATTTT.

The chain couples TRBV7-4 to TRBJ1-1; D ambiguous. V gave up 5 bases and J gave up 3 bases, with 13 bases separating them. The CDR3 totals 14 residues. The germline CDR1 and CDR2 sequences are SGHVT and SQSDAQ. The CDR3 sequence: CASSTKGGDTEAFF. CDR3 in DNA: TGTGCCAGCAGCACCAAGGGCGGGGACACTGAAGCTTTCTTT. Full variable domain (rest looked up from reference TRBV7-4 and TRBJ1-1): GAGVSQSPRYKVAKRGRDVALRCDSISGHVTLYWYRQTLGQGSEVLTYSQSDAQRDKSGRPSGRFSAERPERSVSTLKIQRTEQGDSAVYLCASSTKGGDTEAFFGQGTRLTVV.

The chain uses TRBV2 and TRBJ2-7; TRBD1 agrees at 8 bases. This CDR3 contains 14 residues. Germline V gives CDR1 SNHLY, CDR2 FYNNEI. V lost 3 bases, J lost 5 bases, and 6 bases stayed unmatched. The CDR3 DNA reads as TGTGCCAGCAGTGAGAACAGGGGGATCAACGAGCAGTACTTC. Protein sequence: CASSENRGINEQYF.

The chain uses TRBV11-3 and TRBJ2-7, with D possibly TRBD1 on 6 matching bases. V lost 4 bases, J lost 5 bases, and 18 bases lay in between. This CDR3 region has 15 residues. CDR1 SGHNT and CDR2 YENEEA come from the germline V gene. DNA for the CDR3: TGTGCCAGCAGCTCCCGGACAGTGTTAGTCCACGAGCAGTACTTC. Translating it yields CASSSRTVLVHEQYF.

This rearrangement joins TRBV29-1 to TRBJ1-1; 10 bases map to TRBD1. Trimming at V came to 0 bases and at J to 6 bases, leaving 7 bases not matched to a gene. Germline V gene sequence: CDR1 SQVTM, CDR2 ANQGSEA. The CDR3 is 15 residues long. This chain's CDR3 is CSVEDSGQGGSEAFF. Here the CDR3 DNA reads TGCAGCGTTGAAGATTCCGGACAGGGGGGCTCTGAAGCTTTCTTT.

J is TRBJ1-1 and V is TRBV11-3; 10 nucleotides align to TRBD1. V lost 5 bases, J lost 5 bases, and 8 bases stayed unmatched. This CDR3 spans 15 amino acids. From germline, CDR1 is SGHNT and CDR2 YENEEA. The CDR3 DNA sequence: TGTGCCAGCAGCACCTCCCCGGACAGGGGGACTGAAGCTTTCTTT. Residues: CASSTSPDRGTEAFF. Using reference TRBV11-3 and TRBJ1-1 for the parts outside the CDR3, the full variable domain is EAGVVQSPRYKIIEKKQPVAFWCNPISGHNTLYWYLQNLGQGPELLIRYENEEAVDDSQLPKDRFSAERLKGVDSTLKIQPAELGDSAVYLCASSTSPDRGTEAFFGQGTRLTVV.

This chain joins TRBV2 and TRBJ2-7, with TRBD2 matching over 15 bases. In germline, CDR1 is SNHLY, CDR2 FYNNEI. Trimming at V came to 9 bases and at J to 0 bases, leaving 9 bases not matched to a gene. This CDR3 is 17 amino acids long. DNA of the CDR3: TGTGCCAGGACCTGGACTAGCGGGAGGGCCTCCTCCTACGAGCAGTACTTC. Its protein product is CARTWTSGRASSYEQYF.

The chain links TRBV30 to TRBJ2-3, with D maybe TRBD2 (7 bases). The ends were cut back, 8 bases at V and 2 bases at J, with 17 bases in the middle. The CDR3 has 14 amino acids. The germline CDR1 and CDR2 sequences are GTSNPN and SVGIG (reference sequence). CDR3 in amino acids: CAGGGRTDTDTQYF. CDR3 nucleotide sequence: TGTGCCGGGGGGGGGCGGACTGACACAGATACGCAGTATTTT.

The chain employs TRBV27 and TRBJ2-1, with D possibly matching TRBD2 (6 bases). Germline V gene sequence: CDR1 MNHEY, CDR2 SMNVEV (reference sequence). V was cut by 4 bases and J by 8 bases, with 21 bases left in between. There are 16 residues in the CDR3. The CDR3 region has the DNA TGTGCCAGCAGTTCTCGGGCCCTCGGGGGAGCCTATGAGCAGTTCTTC. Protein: CASSSRALGGAYEQFF.

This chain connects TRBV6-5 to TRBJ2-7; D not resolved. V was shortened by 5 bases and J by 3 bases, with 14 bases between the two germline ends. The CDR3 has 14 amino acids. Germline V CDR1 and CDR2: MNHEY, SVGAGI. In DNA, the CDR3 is TGTGCCAGCAGTCGCCTACCCCCACGCTACGAGCAGTACTTC. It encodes CASSRLPPRYEQYF.

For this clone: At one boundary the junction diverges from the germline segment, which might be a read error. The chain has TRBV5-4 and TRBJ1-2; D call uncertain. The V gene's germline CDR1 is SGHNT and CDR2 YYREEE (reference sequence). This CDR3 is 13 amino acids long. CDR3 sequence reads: CASSLAAGPKSRF. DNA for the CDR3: TGTGCCAGCAGCTTGGCAGCAGGCCCCAAAAGCCGCTTC.

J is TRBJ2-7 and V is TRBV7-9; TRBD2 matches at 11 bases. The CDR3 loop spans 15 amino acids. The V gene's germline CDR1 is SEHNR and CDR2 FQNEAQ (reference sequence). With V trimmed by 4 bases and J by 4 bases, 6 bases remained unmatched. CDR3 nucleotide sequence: TGTGCCAGCAGCTCACTAGCGGGAGAAGGTTACGAGCAGTACTTC. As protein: CASSSLAGEGYEQYF.

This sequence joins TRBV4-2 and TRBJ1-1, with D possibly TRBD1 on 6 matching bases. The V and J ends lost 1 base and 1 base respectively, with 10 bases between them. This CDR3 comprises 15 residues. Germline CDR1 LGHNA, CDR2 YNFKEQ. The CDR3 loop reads CASSQGRGWNTEAFF. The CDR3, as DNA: TGTGCCAGCAGCCAAGGAAGGGGGTGGAACACTGAAGCTTTCTTT.

The CDR3 sequence is CASSSPRLRQGEVAGANVLTF. In DNA form, the CDR3 reads TGCGCCAGCAGCTCCCCACGCCTTAGACAGGGGGAAGTGGCTGGGGCCAACGTCCTGACTTTC. The rearrangement uses TRBV4-1 and TRBJ2-6; 9 bases align to TRBD1. The J segment lost 2 bases and the V segment lost 5 bases, leaving 19 bases of the junction unmatched. From germline, CDR1 is MGHRA and CDR2 YSYEKL. This CDR3 contains 21 residues.

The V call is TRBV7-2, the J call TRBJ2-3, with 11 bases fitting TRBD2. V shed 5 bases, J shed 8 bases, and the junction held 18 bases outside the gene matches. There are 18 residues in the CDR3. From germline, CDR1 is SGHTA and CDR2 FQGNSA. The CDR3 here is CASSSSQLAGAGGGTQYF. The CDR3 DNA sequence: TGTGCCAGCAGCAGCTCGCAACTAGCGGGAGCCGGGGGGGGTACGCAGTATTTT.

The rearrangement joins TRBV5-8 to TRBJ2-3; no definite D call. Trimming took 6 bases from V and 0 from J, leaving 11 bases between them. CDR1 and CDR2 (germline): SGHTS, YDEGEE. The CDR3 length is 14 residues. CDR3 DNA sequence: TGTGCCAGCACAGCTCAGGCCAGCACAGATACGCAGTATTTT. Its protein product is CASTAQASTDTQYF.

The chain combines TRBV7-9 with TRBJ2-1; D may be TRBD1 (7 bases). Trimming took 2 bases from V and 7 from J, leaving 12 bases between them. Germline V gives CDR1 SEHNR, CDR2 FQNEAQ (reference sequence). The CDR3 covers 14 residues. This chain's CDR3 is CASSLWAGGNEQFF. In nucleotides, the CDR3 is TGTGCCAGCAGCTTATGGGCAGGGGGGAATGAGCAGTTCTTC.

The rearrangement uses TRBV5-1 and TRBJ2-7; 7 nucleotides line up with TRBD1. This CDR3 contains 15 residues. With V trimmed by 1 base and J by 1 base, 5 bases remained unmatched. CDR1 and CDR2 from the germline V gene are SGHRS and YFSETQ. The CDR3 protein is CASSLTTGKSYEQYF. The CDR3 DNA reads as TGCGCCAGCAGCTTGACGACAGGGAAGTCCTACGAGCAGTACTTC.